These T cell receptor beta chains were read from a single sample in a study of Ad26.COV2.S vaccination and SARS-CoV-2 variants. The data were produced by immunoSEQ multiplex PCR, yet TCRdb's version contains in-frame clones alone and is incomplete. Among some 290,000 clones listed, over 80% were seen once. Here the sequenced sample was peripheral blood, taken in a trial of Ad26.COV2.S vaccine versus placebo. The receptors here all came from a person aged 18-60 years who received the Ad26.COV2.S COVID-19 vaccine or a placebo. The conserved cysteine and the conserved F or W are not part of the CDR3 here.

v_gene | CDR3aa
TRBV7-3 | ASSRVSSGEQF
TRBV6-5 | ASSYSGQTNYGYT
TRBV28 | ASKVRAALTNEKLF
TRBV3-1/TRBV3-2 | ASSQGTNYGYT
TRBV27 | ASSSPGQPYEQY
TRBV10-1 | ASSGLPGQGTYEQY
TRBV19 | ASTHYEDRASYGYT
TRBV18 | ASSQGGDNVLT
TRBV2 | ASSEQGVLYEQY
TRBV5-1 | ASSLRTENTEAF
TRBV6-6 | ASTSPGFIREKLF
TRBV6-5 | ASTPTGISNQPQH